This T cell receptor (beta chain) was obtained from a study of T cell repertoires in ileal Crohn's disease. Turning to the study itself: Every patient was operated on for stricturing (roughly 61%) or penetrating (around 40%) complications. Study-level points and caveats: Clonal expansions were more frequent in active smokers than non-smokers at surgery. High-frequency clones were more common in sorted CD8 than CD4 cells. Endoscopic recurrence occurred in every patient whose clonality exceeded 26.8%.

Details on this clone: What it recognizes is unknown.

The assay was immunoSEQ multiplex PCR, and TCRdb's table has in-frame clones only and misses some. Counted here are around 4,400 clones, about 79% occurring once; the ten biggest clones make up approximately 17%. V shed 4 bases and J 6 bases; nucleotides not matched to a gene: 11. CDR3 size: 15 residues. Germline loops: CDR1 ENHRY, CDR2 SYGVKD. The sequencing sample was made of ileal tissue. The sequence was obtained from an adult with Crohn's disease. The chain uses TRBV10-3 and TRBJ1-2, with 7 bases identical to TRBD1. This chain's CDR3 is CAISVPDRVGDGYTF. The CDR3 coding sequence is TGTGCCATCAGTGTCCCCGACAGGGTCGGAGATGGCTACACCTTC.